Following are 26 T cell receptor beta chains from one sample sequenced in a study of cytomegalovirus exposure and HLA in healthy donors. Repertoires were generated with immunoSEQ multiplex PCR, while TCRdb's copy carries only in-frame clones and drops some. The data show approximately 98,000 clones, about 85% seen once. Sample: PBMCs. The receptors originated from a woman aged 18-30 years in good health and CMV-seronegative.

The chain links TRBV4-1 to TRBJ1-1, with D perhaps TRBD1 (6 bases). CDR3 length: 15 amino acids. Trimming pared 3 bases from V and 0 bases from J, leaving 11 bases between. Germline CDR1 is MGHRA and CDR2 is YSYEKL. In nucleotides, the CDR3 is TGCGCCAGCAGCCAGGAACAGGGATTGAACACTGAAGCTTTCTTT. Translated: CASSQEQGLNTEAFF.

This rearrangement joins TRBV28 to TRBJ1-5; TRBD1 matches at 10 bases. From germline, CDR1 is MDHEN and CDR2 SYDVKM. V lost 6 bases and J lost 3; bases outside the gene matches: 8. The CDR3 covers 16 residues. This chain's CDR3 is CASRPDRGWANQPQHF. CDR3 coding DNA: TGTGCCAGCAGACCGGACAGGGGGTGGGCCAATCAGCCCCAGCATTTT.

The table lists this clone with a count of one. This chain links TRBV7-6 with TRBJ2-7; D uncertain. The CDR3 contains 13 residues. The germline V gene encodes CDR1 SGHVS and CDR2 FNYEAQ. Trimming left V 5 bases short and J 6 bases short, with 14 bases between. CDR3 region: CASSPVRGREQYF. Here the CDR3 DNA reads TGTGCCAGCAGCCCGGTCCGTGGGCGCGAGCAGTACTTC. The full variable domain, completed using reference TRBV7-6 and TRBJ2-7, is GAGVSQSPRYKVTKRGQDVALRCDPISGHVSLYWYRQALGQGPEFLTYFNYEAQQDKSGLPNDRFSAERPEGSISTLTIQRTEQRDSAMYRCASSPVRGREQYFGPGTRLTVT.

The V gene is TRBV6-1, the J gene TRBJ2-7, with D maybe TRBD1 (6 bases). V was cut by 7 bases and J by 5 bases, with 15 bases left in between. Germline V gene sequence: CDR1 MNHNS, CDR2 SASEGT. This CDR3 comprises 13 residues. The chain's CDR3 is CASISQGRHEQYF. CDR3 coding DNA: TGTGCCAGCATTTCACAGGGTCGGCACGAGCAGTACTTC.

CDR3 sequence (DNA): TGTGCCAGCCGAGGGCCGGGGGTCTCCTACGAGCAGTACTTC. Its protein product is CASRGPGVSYEQYF. V is TRBV6-5 and J is TRBJ2-7; TRBD2 might be the D (6 bases). Trimming pared 8 bases from V and 0 bases from J, leaving 14 bases between. The germline gives CDR1 MNHEY, CDR2 SVGAGI. CDR3 size: 14 residues.

The chain joins TRBV5-6 to TRBJ1-2, with a tentative D call TRBD1 (5 bases). Germline V gene sequence: CDR1 SGHDT, CDR2 YYEEEE. This CDR3 has 16 residues. V lost 4 bases, J lost 5 bases, and 21 bases lay in between. The CDR3 region is CASSPTVQSGGYGYTF. DNA of the CDR3: TGTGCCAGCAGCCCCACGGTTCAGTCGGGGGGGTATGGCTACACCTTC. The full variable domain, in which reference TRBV5-6 and TRBJ1-2 provide the parts outside the CDR3, is DAGVTQSPTHLIKTRGQQVTLRCSPKSGHDTVSWYQQALGQGPQFIFQYYEEEERQRGNFPDRFSGHQFPNYSSELNVNALLLGDSALYLCASSPTVQSGGYGYTFGSGTRLTVV.

This chain connects TRBV28 to TRBJ1-5, with a tentative D call TRBD1 (5 bases). Germline CDR1 reads MDHEN; CDR2 reads SYDVKM. V lost 1 base and J lost 5, with 6 bases in between. This CDR3 is 13 amino acids long. This CDR3 is CASSLLGDQPQHF. CDR3 coding DNA: TGTGCCAGCAGTTTATTAGGGGATCAGCCCCAGCATTTT.

The chain carries TRBV10-2 and TRBJ1-1, with 7 nucleotides matching TRBD1. The CDR3 loop spans 15 amino acids. CDR1 is WSHSY and CDR2 is SAAADI in the germline V gene. Germline trimming cut 4 bases from V and 5 bases from J; bases unmatched to any gene: 10. The CDR3 DNA sequence: TGCGCCAGCAGTGGGAGACAGGGATTGGGGACTGAAGCTTTCTTT. Its protein is CASSGRQGLGTEAFF.

This clone was picked up one time. The rearrangement joins TRBV27 to TRBJ1-5; D is uncertain. V lost 0 bases and J 7 bases, leaving 10 bases between the germline ends. This CDR3 has 14 amino acids. CDR1 is MNHEY and CDR2 is SMNVEV in the germline V gene (reference sequence). For the CDR3, the DNA is TGTGCCAGCAGTTTATCGCGGGGAGGGCAGCCCCAGCATTTT. Translating it yields CASSLSRGGQPQHF.

The chain employs TRBV9 and TRBJ2-7; D may be TRBD2 (6 bases). This CDR3 is 16 amino acids long. Germline lookup yields CDR1 SGDLS and CDR2 YYNGEE. The ends were cut back, 0 bases at V and 5 bases at J, with 18 bases in the middle. The CDR3 sequence is CASSVGLGGQHNEQYF. The DNA of the CDR3 is TGTGCCAGCAGCGTAGGTCTCGGGGGTCAACATAACGAGCAGTACTTC.

This rearrangement joins TRBV7-9 to TRBJ1-1; no clear D gene. This CDR3 spans 17 amino acids. Germline values: CDR1 SEHNR, CDR2 FQNEAQ (reference sequence). V lost 6 bases to trimming and J lost 1 base, with 21 bases between them. CDR3 nucleotide sequence: TGTGCCAGCAGAGGCAACATCCGGACGGGGAAGAACACTGAAGCTTTCTTT. Translating it yields CASRGNIRTGKNTEAFF. Combining the CDR3 with reference TRBV7-9 and TRBJ1-1 gives the whole variable domain DTGVSQNPRHKITKRGQNVTFRCDPISEHNRLYWYRQTLGQGPEFLTYFQNEAQLEKSRLLSDRFSAERPKGSFSTLEIQRTEQGDSAMYLCASRGNIRTGKNTEAFFGQGTRLTVV.

This chain links TRBV29-1 with TRBJ2-5; weak D call: TRBD2 (8 bases). The germline V and J ends were trimmed by 1 base and 3 bases, with 12 bases remaining between them. CDR1 is SQVTM, CDR2 ANQGSEA, per germline. The CDR3 runs to 14 residues. CDR3 sequence reads: CSVEGSGTEETQYF. The DNA of the CDR3 is TGCAGCGTTGAAGGTAGCGGGACAGAAGAGACCCAGTACTTC.

The chain uses TRBV5-4 and TRBJ1-1; D uncertain. Trimming left V 6 bases short and J 0 bases short, with 12 bases between. The CDR3 is 14 residues long. CDR1 and CDR2 (germline): SGHNT, YYREEE (reference sequence). The CDR3 loop reads CASKARYMNTEAFF. Written as DNA, the CDR3 is TGTGCCAGCAAAGCTCGATATATGAACACTGAAGCTTTCTTT.

The CDR3 nucleotides are TGTGCCAGTGGAGGGGCTCACGAGCAGTACTTC. Protein sequence: CASGGAHEQYF. The chain employs TRBV27 and TRBJ2-7, with a possible D match to TRBD2 (6 bases). The CDR3 is made up of 11 amino acids. V was pared by 9 bases and J by 5 bases, with 11 bases between. From germline, CDR1 is MNHEY and CDR2 SMNVEV (reference sequence).

V is TRBV19 and J is TRBJ2-1; a possible D gene is TRBD1 (5 bases). The V and J ends lost 0 bases and 0 bases respectively, with 12 bases between them. From germline, CDR1 is LNHDA and CDR2 SQIVND (reference sequence). The CDR3 runs 17 residues. The CDR3 DNA follows: TGTGCCAGTAGTATAGATGGGGCCGCGAGCTCCTACAATGAGCAGTTCTTC. Its translation is CASSIDGAASSYNEQFF. Full variable domain (remainder filled in from reference TRBV19 and TRBJ2-1): DGGITQSPKYLFRKEGQNVTLSCEQNLNHDAMYWYRQDPGQGLRLIYYSQIVNDFQKGDIAEGYSVSREKKESFPLTVTSAQKNPTAFYLCASSIDGAASSYNEQFFGPGTRLTVL.

The V call is TRBV7-8, the J call TRBJ1-5; D unclear. Trimming took 1 base from V and 1 from J, leaving 5 bases between them. Looked up from germline, CDR1 is SGHVS and CDR2 is FQNEAQ. This CDR3 contains 14 residues. The CDR3 DNA reads TGTGCCAGCAGCTTAGTGGCCAGCAATCAGCCCCAGCATTTT. It specifies CASSLVASNQPQHF.

The chain couples TRBV29-1 to TRBJ1-2; 8 bases agree with TRBD1. The CDR3 extends over 12 amino acids. Germline V gene data show CDR1 as SQVTM and CDR2 as ANQGSEA. V dropped 7 bases and J dropped 9; count of bases not matched to a gene: 10. CDR3 DNA: TGCAGCGGATTACAGGGGGGAGATAGCTACACCTTC. Encoded protein: CSGLQGGDSYTF.

The chain uses TRBV25-1 and TRBJ2-3; the match to TRBD2 covers 13 bases. This CDR3 has 17 amino acids. The V gene end was trimmed by 7 bases and the J gene end by 6 bases; junction bases not matched to a gene: 13. Germline loops: CDR1 MGHDK, CDR2 SYGVNS. The CDR3 is CASTPGGTSGAVDTQYF. DNA of the CDR3: TGTGCCAGCACCCCGGGGGGGACTAGCGGGGCGGTGGATACGCAGTATTTT.

The chain recombines TRBV5-6 with TRBJ1-2; D is possibly TRBD1 (6 bases). The CDR3 extends over 16 amino acids. Germline CDR1 and CDR2: SGHDT and YYEEEE. The V end was cut by 4 bases, the J end by 2 bases, with 18 bases between. In DNA form, the CDR3 reads TGTGCCAGCAGCACGCTGGATAGGGGGTGGAACTATGGCTACACCTTC. This codes for CASSTLDRGWNYGYTF.

Only one count was recorded for this clone. The chain recombines TRBV30 with TRBJ1-1, with 11 bases aligning to TRBD1. V lost 2 bases and J lost 0; bases outside the gene matches: 14. Looked up from germline, CDR1 is GTSNPN and CDR2 is SVGIG (reference sequence). The CDR3 is 19 amino acids. The CDR3: CAWSTDRGRPLFMNTEAFF. The CDR3 nucleotides are TGTGCCTGGAGTACGGACAGGGGGCGCCCCCTGTTCATGAACACTGAAGCTTTCTTT. Combining the CDR3 with reference TRBV30 and TRBJ1-1 gives the whole variable domain SQTIHQWPATLVQPVGSPLSLECTVEGTSNPNLYWYRQAAGRGLQLLFYSVGIGQISSEVPQNLSASRPQDRQFILSSKKLLLSDSGFYLCAWSTDRGRPLFMNTEAFFGQGTRLTVV.

CDR3 DNA: TGCGCCAGCTCTAACACCGGGGAGCTGTTTTTT. Protein: CASSNTGELFF. This chain connects TRBV5-1 to TRBJ2-2; D uncertain. This CDR3 is 11 amino acids long. CDR1 and CDR2 from the germline V gene are SGHRS and YFSETQ. V shed 7 bases and J shed 2 bases, with 3 bases lying between them.

The gene calls are TRBV11-2 and TRBJ2-7, with D tentatively TRBD2 (5 bases). Per germline, CDR1 SGHAT and CDR2 FQNNGV. The CDR3 totals 14 residues. The V end lost 4 bases, the J end lost 3 bases, and 13 bases lay between the germline ends. For the CDR3, the DNA is TGTGCCAGCAGCTCTGGATTAAGCGGCTACGAGCAGTACTTC. It specifies CASSSGLSGYEQYF.

V and J are TRBV7-9 and TRBJ1-1; 10 bases align to TRBD1. After removal of 5 bases from V and 5 bases from J, the junction contained 11 bases not matched to a gene. Germline V lookup: CDR1 SEHNR, CDR2 FQNEAQ (reference sequence). The CDR3 is made up of 16 amino acids. The CDR3 region is CASSRTRRQGATEAFF. CDR3 DNA sequence: TGTGCCAGCAGCCGCACACGCAGACAGGGGGCAACTGAAGCTTTCTTT.

V gene TRBV5-1 combines with J gene TRBJ2-3; a weak D match, TRBD2 (6 bases). V was trimmed by 4 bases and J by 6 bases, leaving 12 bases between them. The CDR3 length is 13 residues. Germline lookup yields CDR1 SGHRS and CDR2 YFSETQ. CDR3 loop: CASSADGGDTQYF. Here the CDR3 DNA reads TGCGCCAGCAGCGCGGATGGGGGGGATACGCAGTATTTT. The full variable domain, completed using reference TRBV5-1 and TRBJ2-3, is KAGVTQTPRYLIKTRGQQVTLSCSPISGHRSVSWYQQTPGQGLQFLFEYFSETQRNKGNFPGRFSGRQFSNSRSEMNVSTLELGDSALYLCASSADGGDTQYFGPGTRLTVL.

The gene calls are TRBV18 and TRBJ1-6; TRBD1 matches at 7 bases. CDR3 length: 16 amino acids. V trimming: 2 bases; J trimming: 7 bases; junction bases outside the gene matches: 8. CDR1 and CDR2 from the germline V gene are KGHSH and LQKENI. The CDR3 DNA reads as TGTGCCAGCTCACCAATAGAGCAGGGGGGAAATTCACCCCTCCACTTT. Translation gives CASSPIEQGGNSPLHF.

Here the CDR3 reads CASSRGSRDIIPQETQYF. The CDR3 region has the DNA TGTGCCAGCAGCCGAGGTTCGAGGGACATAATTCCTCAAGAGACCCAGTACTTC. The gene calls are TRBV14 and TRBJ2-5, with a possible D match to TRBD1 (6 bases). The germline V and J ends were trimmed by 4 bases and 2 bases, with 23 bases remaining between them. This CDR3 has 18 residues. Per germline, CDR1 SGHDN and CDR2 FVKESK.